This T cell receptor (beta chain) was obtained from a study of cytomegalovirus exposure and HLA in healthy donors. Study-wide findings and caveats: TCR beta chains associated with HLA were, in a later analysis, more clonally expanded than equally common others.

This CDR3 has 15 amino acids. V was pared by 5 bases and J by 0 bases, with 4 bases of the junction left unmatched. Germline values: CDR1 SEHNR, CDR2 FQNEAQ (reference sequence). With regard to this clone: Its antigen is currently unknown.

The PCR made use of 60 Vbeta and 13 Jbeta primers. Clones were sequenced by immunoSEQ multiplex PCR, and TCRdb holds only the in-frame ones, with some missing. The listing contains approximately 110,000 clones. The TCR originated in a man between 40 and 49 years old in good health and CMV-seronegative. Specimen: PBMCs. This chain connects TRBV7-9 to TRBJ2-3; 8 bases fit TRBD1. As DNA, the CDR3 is TGTGCCAGCAGCCGGGACAGGTCTAGCACAGATACGCAGTATTTT. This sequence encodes CASSRDRSSTDTQYF.